These 5 T cell receptor beta chains originate from one sample sequenced in a study of CD8 T cells in Susac syndrome. Random hexamers were used to reverse transcribe the RNA input (0.5 to 1 ug). TCRdb used MiXCR to reprocess the immunoSEQ multiplex PCR reads, holding one entry per CDR3 protein. This sample has about 69,000 distinct CDR3 sequences; approximately 95% occur once, and the top ten carry roughly 0.24%. The sample taken for sequencing was CD8+ T cells from PBMCs. Receptors were obtained from a human donor in good health.

The chain links TRBV7-3 to TRBJ2-7, with D maybe TRBD1 (5 bases). Trimming removed 5 bases from V and 6 bases from J, with 17 bases in between. CDR1 and CDR2 from the germline V gene are SGHTA and FQGTGA. The CDR3 loop spans 14 amino acids. In DNA, the CDR3 is TGTGCCAGCAGCCCGGACCCGCTGGGGCGCGAGCAGTACTTC. Amino acids: CASSPDPLGREQYF.

The V call is TRBV5-6, the J call TRBJ1-1; the D gene is possibly TRBD1 (5 bases). Germline CDR1 and CDR2: SGHDT and YYEEEE. The V and J ends lost 3 bases and 8 bases respectively, with 8 bases between them. This CDR3 is built from 11 residues. The DNA of the CDR3 is TGTGCCAGCAGCTGGGGGGGAGAAGCTTTCTTT. As protein: CASSWGGEAFF.

V gene TRBV12-3 or TRBV12-4 combines with J gene TRBJ1-5, with D possibly being TRBD1 (6 bases). The germline V and J ends were trimmed by 3 bases and 5 bases, with 11 bases remaining between them. CDR3 length: 14 amino acids. In DNA form, the CDR3 reads TGTGCCAGCAGTTTCACAGGGACGGATCAGCCCCAGCATTTT. Translating it yields CASSFTGTDQPQHF.

This chain uses TRBV29-1 with TRBJ1-2, with unresolved D. V lost 2 bases, J lost 2 bases, and 6 bases lay in between. There are 12 residues in the CDR3. Germline lookup yields CDR1 SQVTM and CDR2 ANQGSEA. CDR3 sequence reads: CSVEPENYGYTF. CDR3 coding DNA: TGCAGCGTTGAACCCGAAAACTATGGCTACACCTTC.

The gene calls are TRBV5-6 and TRBJ2-7; TRBD1 matches at 7 bases. Losses at the gene ends were 4 bases for V and 7 bases for J; bases not matched to a gene: 11. This CDR3 spans 14 amino acids. The germline V gene encodes CDR1 SGHDT and CDR2 YYEEEE. CDR3 nucleotides: TGTGCCAGCAGCCCCTTCTGGGCAGGGGGTGAGCAGTACTTC. Translation: CASSPFWAGGEQYF.